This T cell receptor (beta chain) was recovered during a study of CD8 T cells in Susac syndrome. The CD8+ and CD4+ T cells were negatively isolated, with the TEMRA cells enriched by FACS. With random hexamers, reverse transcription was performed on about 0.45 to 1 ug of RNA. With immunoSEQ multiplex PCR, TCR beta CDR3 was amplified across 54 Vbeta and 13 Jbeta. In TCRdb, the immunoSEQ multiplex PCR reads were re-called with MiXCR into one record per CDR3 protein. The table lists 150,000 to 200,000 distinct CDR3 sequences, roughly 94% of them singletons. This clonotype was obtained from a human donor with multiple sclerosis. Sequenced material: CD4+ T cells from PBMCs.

DNA for the CDR3: TGCGCCAGCAGCTTAATAGCGGGAAGCACAGATACGCAGTATTTT. This encodes CASSLIAGSTDTQYF. This chain connects TRBV5-1 to TRBJ2-3, with 8 nucleotides matching TRBD2. This CDR3 region has 15 residues. Trimming cost V 2 bases and J 0 bases; bases outside gene matches: 2. Germline CDR1 reads SGHRS; CDR2 reads YFSETQ.